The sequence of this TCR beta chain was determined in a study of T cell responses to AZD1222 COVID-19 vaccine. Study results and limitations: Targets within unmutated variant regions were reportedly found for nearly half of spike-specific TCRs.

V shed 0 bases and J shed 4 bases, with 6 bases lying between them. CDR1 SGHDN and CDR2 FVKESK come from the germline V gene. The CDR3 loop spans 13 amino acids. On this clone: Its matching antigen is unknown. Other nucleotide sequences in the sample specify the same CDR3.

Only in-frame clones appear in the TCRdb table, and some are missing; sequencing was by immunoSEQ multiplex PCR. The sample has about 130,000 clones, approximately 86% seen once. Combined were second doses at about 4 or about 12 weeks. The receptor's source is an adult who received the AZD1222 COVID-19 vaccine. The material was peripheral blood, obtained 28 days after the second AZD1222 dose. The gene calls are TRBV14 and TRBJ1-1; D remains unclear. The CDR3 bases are TGTGCCAGCAGCCAAGATAGGAGCACTGAAGCTTTCTTT. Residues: CASSQDRSTEAFF.